The clone carrying this TCR beta chain was observed a single time. In the original processing: From reference gene primer amplification, estimates of nucleated cell counts were derived. Only in-frame clones appear in the TCRdb table, and some are missing; sequencing was by immunoSEQ multiplex PCR. That table furnishes V, J and clone size, whereas the DNA furnished D and trimming. The top ten hold under 0.95% of the sample, which has about 110,000 clones, around 64% seen once. This sample is part of a study of blood T cell repertoires in COVID-19. Study overall: Italy, Spain and the United States were the sources of the convalescent and acute COVID-19 samples. In each case, the material was cDNA or gDNA derived from T cells, B-cell-depleted T cells, or PBMCs.

CDR3 size: 17 residues. Germline V gene sequence: CDR1 MGHRA, CDR2 YSYEKL. Between the trimmed V and J ends, which lost 5 bases and 2 bases, there was a span of 16 bases. The sequence came from a human donor with acute or convalescent COVID-19. The donor label of this sample is uncertain. Sequenced sample: peripheral blood. The chain joins TRBV4-1 to TRBJ2-6; a possible D gene is TRBD2 (5 bases). The CDR3 protein is CASSGVRASAGANVLTF. In nucleotides, the CDR3 is TGCGCCAGCAGCGGGGTGCGGGCTTCAGCTGGGGCCAACGTCCTGACTTTC.